A single sample gave rise to the 16 T cell receptor beta chains below, sequenced in a study of cytomegalovirus exposure and HLA in healthy donors. The PCR had 60 Vbeta and 13 Jbeta primers. Here immunoSEQ multiplex PCR was the method, and the copy in TCRdb shows in-frame clones only, minus some. The data show 180,000 or so clones, with around three quarters seen just once and 1.5% to 2% held by the top ten. The sample comprised PBMCs. These receptor sequences come from a woman aged 25 to 45 in good health and CMV-seronegative.

The V and J genes are TRBV23-1 and TRBJ2-6; D gene uncertain. TRBV23-1 is an ORF; its function is uncertain. The germline V and J ends were trimmed by 8 bases and 0 bases, with 11 bases remaining between them. The CDR3 covers 15 residues. This CDR3 reads CASPGDDSGANVLTF. CDR3 DNA: TGCGCCAGCCCCGGAGACGACTCTGGGGCCAACGTCCTGACTTTC.

Points on this clone: Other DNA variants within this sample encode the same CDR3. The chain links TRBV7-9 to TRBJ2-7, with TRBD2 matching 12 bases. From germline, CDR1 is SEHNR and CDR2 FQNEAQ (reference sequence). The CDR3 runs 14 residues. J lost 3 bases, V lost 3 bases, and 0 bases had no gene match. Here the CDR3 reads CASSLGLAGYEQYF. The DNA for the CDR3 is TGTGCCAGCAGCTTGGGACTAGCGGGCTACGAGCAGTACTTC.

J is TRBJ1-1 and V is TRBV5-1; D is undetermined. CDR1 and CDR2 from the germline V gene are SGHRS and YFSETQ. Trimming stripped 3 bases from V and 4 bases from J, with 10 bases between. The CDR3 loop spans 13 amino acids. Here the CDR3 DNA reads TGCGCCAGCAGCTACCAGGAGGGCACTGAAGCTTTCTTT. Translating gives CASSYQEGTEAFF.

V gene TRBV28 combines with J gene TRBJ2-7; the D is unclear. The CDR3 is 16 residues long. From germline, CDR1 is MDHEN and CDR2 SYDVKM. The germline V and J ends were trimmed by 3 bases and 2 bases, with 17 bases remaining between them. CDR3 coding DNA: TGTGCCAGCAGTTTTGAAATCAGAACAGCAACCTACGAGCAGTACTTC. Translated: CASSFEIRTATYEQYF.

This sequence joins TRBV9 and TRBJ1-1; 9 nucleotides line up with TRBD1. Germline V lookup: CDR1 SGDLS, CDR2 YYNGEE. V lost 0 bases, J lost 3 bases, and 9 bases stayed unmatched. The CDR3 totals 17 residues. CDR3 DNA sequence: TGTGCCAGCAGCGTAGGCTTACAGGGGGCCGGTGACACTGAAGCTTTCTTT. It specifies CASSVGLQGAGDTEAFF.

This clone was seen more than once but under ten times. The chain combines TRBV27 with TRBJ2-3; 12 positions agree with TRBD2. There are 14 residues in the CDR3. The trim removed 5 bases at V and 12 bases at J, leaving 9 bases unmatched. In germline, CDR1 is MNHEY, CDR2 SMNVEV (reference sequence). In nucleotides, the CDR3 is TGTGCCAGCAGTCCCTCGACTAGCGGGGGATCCCAGTATTTT. Translated: CASSPSTSGGSQYF.

This clone was observed a few times. The rearrangement uses TRBV28 and TRBJ2-7, with 10 positions matching TRBD1. Per the germline V gene, CDR1 is MDHEN and CDR2 is SYDVKM. Trimming at V came to 3 bases and at J to 6 bases, leaving 5 bases not matched to a gene. CDR3 size: 14 residues. CDR3 loop: CASSLGQGTGEQYF. CDR3 bases: TGTGCCAGCAGTTTGGGACAGGGGACGGGCGAGCAGTACTTC.

The J gene is TRBJ1-1, the V gene TRBV10-3; no clear D gene. This CDR3 has 13 residues. The germline gives CDR1 ENHRY, CDR2 SYGVKD. V lost 4 bases and J lost 0, with 6 bases in between. The CDR3 here is CAISVGVNTEAFF. Written as DNA, the CDR3 is TGTGCCATCAGTGTGGGAGTGAACACTGAAGCTTTCTTT.

This clone came up a few times. The rearrangement links TRBV23-1 to TRBJ2-5; 11 positions agree with TRBD1. TRBV23-1 is an ORF; its function is uncertain. V trimming: 0 bases; J trimming: 4 bases; junction bases outside the gene matches: 4. The CDR3 is 16 amino acids. This chain's CDR3 is CASSQSRDRGIETQYF. CDR3 nucleotides: TGCGCCAGCAGTCAATCCCGGGACAGGGGGATAGAGACCCAGTACTTC.

This rearrangement joins TRBV19 to TRBJ1-1, with D unresolved. Germline assignment: CDR1 LNHDA and CDR2 SQIVND (reference sequence). This CDR3 contains 14 residues. Trimming removed 3 bases from V and 8 bases from J, with 16 bases in between. CDR3 residues: CASSILLAGSEAFF. The CDR3 nucleotides read TGTGCCAGTAGTATTCTTTTGGCGGGGTCGGAAGCTTTCTTT.

This chain links TRBV9 with TRBJ1-6, with D perhaps TRBD1 (5 bases). CDR3 length: 16 residues. Germline CDR1 is SGDLS and CDR2 is YYNGEE. Trimming took off 0 bases at V and 9 bases at J, with 16 bases between the two ends. CDR3 sequence reads: CASSVAQAGPLSPLHF. Here the CDR3 DNA reads TGTGCCAGCAGCGTAGCCCAGGCAGGGCCACTTTCACCCCTCCACTTT.

This rearrangement joins TRBV6-5 to TRBJ1-3; unclear D gene. Germline lookup yields CDR1 MNHEY and CDR2 SVGAGI. Trimming stripped 6 bases from V and 0 bases from J, with 12 bases between. The CDR3 length is 15 residues. The CDR3 DNA is TGTGCCAGCAGACCGAACTACCACTCTGGAAACACCATATATTTT. This encodes CASRPNYHSGNTIYF.

The chain carries TRBV21-1 and TRBJ1-2; the table's D call, TRBD1, has no DNA check behind it. TRBV21-1 is recorded as a pseudogene. The CDR3 extends over 15 amino acids. As DNA, the CDR3 is TGTGCCAGCGGGGTCAGGGCTGACTTAAACTATGGCTACACCTTC. As protein: CASGVRADLNYGYTF.

V is TRBV14 and J is TRBJ1-4; D is unresolved. Trimming took 2 bases from V and 7 from J, leaving 14 bases between them. In germline, CDR1 is SGHDN, CDR2 FVKESK. The CDR3 is 15 amino acids. The CDR3 nucleotides read TGTGCCAGCAGCCAAAGGAGGGCGGCCCTTGAAAAACTGTTTTTT. It is translated as CASSQRRAALEKLFF.

This clone has just a few counts. At the DNA level, this CDR3 is encoded by other sequences in the same sample as well. This chain uses TRBV6-5 with TRBJ1-2; no reliable D call. Germline V gene sequence: CDR1 MNHEY, CDR2 SVGAGI. The V end lost 0 bases, the J end lost 1 base, and 6 bases lay between the germline ends. The CDR3 consists of 14 residues. The CDR3 DNA reads TGTGCCAGCAGTTACTCCGGTGGTAACTATGGCTACACCTTC. As protein: CASSYSGGNYGYTF.

This chain uses TRBV10-2 with TRBJ2-5; 10 positions match TRBD2. The CDR3 loop spans 14 amino acids. V lost 0 bases, J lost 7 bases, and 2 bases stayed unmatched. Germline V gene sequence: CDR1 WSHSY, CDR2 SAAADI. DNA for the CDR3: TGCGCCAGCAGTGAGTCGAGGACTAGCGGGACCCAGTACTTC. The encoded protein is CASSESRTSGTQYF.